This entry describes one T cell receptor beta chain. This likely stems from a read error, as it lies one base from a far larger clone. No conserved phenylalanine or tryptophan is present at the end of the CDR3, so a read error is the likely explanation. Building of the TCR beta libraries involved iRepertoire HTBI primers and Arm-PCR of CDR3 regions. TCRdb redid the calling of the multiplex PCR reads with MiXCR, one entry per CDR3 protein. The repertoire holds approximately 440,000 distinct CDR3 sequences, with roughly 17% as singletons. The sample belongs to a study of regulatory T cells in long-lasting Graves disease. Time point indicated: newly diagnosed GD, antithyroid drugs for less than 3 months. The TCR library used RNA extracted from PBMCs. The CDR3 totals 13 residues. V was clipped by 5 bases and J by 5 bases, with 12 bases between them. Germline CDR1 and CDR2: SEHNR and FQNEAQ (reference sequence).

These data also featured in a second study, about T cells in Graves' hyperthyroidism and ophthalmopathy.

J is TRBJ1-1 and V is TRBV7-9, with D possibly matching TRBD1 (5 bases). The specimen comprised peripheral blood mononuclear cells (PBMCs), sampled at new diagnosis, from a patient treated with antithyroid drugs. The receptor comes from a man aged 35-49 years with Graves disease. In DNA form, the CDR3 reads TGTGCCAGCAGCCGGCAGGGTGGGACTGAAGCTTTCCTT. This sequence encodes CASSRQGGTEAFL.